Shown below are 25 T cell receptor beta chains from a single sample sequenced in a study of blood T cell repertoires in COVID-19. Assay used: immunoSEQ multiplex PCR; TCRdb lists only in-frame clones, some missing. In the table there are about 220,000 clones, about 80% of which are singletons. The sample was PBMCs or T cells enriched from blood (not recorded which). These receptors all come from a woman in her 40s with acute COVID-19.

J is TRBJ2-7 and V is TRBV11-2, with TRBD1 identical over 7 bases. The CDR3 loop spans 13 amino acids. V lost 5 bases and J lost 3; bases outside the gene matches: 4. Germline values: CDR1 SGHAT, CDR2 FQNNGV. The CDR3 region has the DNA TGTGCCAGCAGCCTAAACAGGGGCTACGAGCAGTACTTC. Translating gives CASSLNRGYEQYF.

The chain carries TRBV11-2 and TRBJ2-1; TRBD1 might be the D (5 bases). Per germline, CDR1 SGHAT and CDR2 FQNNGV. V was trimmed by 3 bases and J by 3 bases, leaving 9 bases between them. This CDR3 has 14 amino acids. The CDR3 loop reads CASSLFDSYNEQFF. In nucleotides, the CDR3 is TGTGCCAGCAGCTTGTTTGACAGCTACAATGAGCAGTTCTTC.

The chain employs TRBV2 and TRBJ1-5; D is perhaps TRBD1 (5 bases). The CDR3 is 17 residues long. From germline, CDR1 is SNHLY and CDR2 FYNNEI. V lost 4 bases, J lost 2 bases, and 18 bases lay in between. CDR3 in amino acids: CASSGPLGPVGNQPQHF. CDR3 bases: TGTGCCAGCAGTGGGCCCCTGGGGCCAGTCGGCAATCAGCCCCAGCATTTT.

In its sample, this clone was seen a few times. The genes are TRBV30 and TRBJ1-2; the D gene is possibly TRBD1 (5 bases). The CDR3 sequence is 14 residues long. The V gene's germline CDR1 is GTSNPN and CDR2 SVGIG (reference sequence). The V gene lost 4 bases and the J gene lost 8 bases, with 20 bases spanning the gap. The CDR3 nucleotides are TGTGCCTGGACCAGTTCCGACAGCGTAAGAGGCTACACCTTC. This gives the protein CAWTSSDSVRGYTF.

The gene calls are TRBV6-4 and TRBJ2-3, with 7 bases aligning to TRBD2. CDR1 MRHNA and CDR2 SNTAGT come from the germline V gene. Losses at the gene ends were 3 bases for V and 1 base for J; bases not matched to a gene: 4. This CDR3 is built from 15 residues. In nucleotides, the CDR3 is TGTGCCAGCAGTGAGGGACGGGGGGGCACAGATACGCAGTATTTT. Translated, it gives CASSEGRGGTDTQYF.

The chain has TRBV11-2 and TRBJ2-1; D possibly corresponds to TRBD2 (5 bases). This CDR3 is 16 amino acids long. V dropped 2 bases and J dropped 0 bases, with 11 bases sitting between them. Germline V CDR1 and CDR2: SGHAT, FQNNGV. CDR3 nucleotide sequence: TGTGCCAGCAGCTTATTAGGACTGAACTCCTACAATGAGCAGTTCTTC. Protein: CASSLLGLNSYNEQFF.

The chain joins TRBV28 to TRBJ1-6; possibly TRBD1 for D (6 bases). The germline gives CDR1 MDHEN, CDR2 SYDVKM. V lost 4 bases and J lost 4, with 11 bases in between. The length of the CDR3 is 15 residues. CDR3 in amino acids: CASSSVQGYNSPLHF. Here the CDR3 DNA reads TGTGCCAGCAGTTCCGTACAGGGTTATAATTCACCCCTCCACTTT.

This chain uses TRBV5-1 with TRBJ1-5; 8 bases align to TRBD1. The CDR3 sequence is 15 residues long. The junction had 4 bases not matched to a gene; V was cut back by 1 base and J by 4 bases. Germline values: CDR1 SGHRS, CDR2 YFSETQ. CDR3 DNA: TGCGCCAGCAGCTTGATGGGACAGGCTAATCAGCCCCAGCATTTT. Amino acid sequence: CASSLMGQANQPQHF.

The V call is TRBV10-1, the J call TRBJ2-3; tentative D call: TRBD2 (6 bases). This CDR3 comprises 15 residues. Germline lookup yields CDR1 WNHNN and CDR2 SYGVQD (reference sequence). Trimming stripped 3 bases from V and 0 bases from J, with 10 bases between. CDR3 protein: CASSEFGGSTDTQYF. The CDR3 DNA is TGCGCCAGCAGTGAATTTGGAGGGAGCACAGATACGCAGTATTTT.

This chain connects TRBV7-3 to TRBJ2-3; no clear D gene. CDR3 length equals 13 residues. Trimming cost V 4 bases and J 5 bases, with 10 bases left between them. Germline assignment: CDR1 SGHTA and CDR2 FQGTGA. The CDR3 region is CASSSRVVDTQYF. The CDR3 bases are TGTGCCAGCAGCTCCCGCGTGGTAGATACGCAGTATTTT.

This clone has only a few counts. The chain combines TRBV24-1 with TRBJ2-3, with 10 bases identical to TRBD2. Germline V gene data show CDR1 as KGHDR and CDR2 as SFDVKD. After removal of 1 base from V and 1 base from J, the junction contained 1 base not matched to a gene. This CDR3 region has 16 residues. CDR3 residues: CATSDFGLAGTDTQYF. The CDR3 bases are TGTGCCACCAGTGATTTTGGACTAGCGGGCACAGATACGCAGTATTTT.

The V and J genes are TRBV19 and TRBJ1-1, with D possibly TRBD1 on 5 matching bases. Trimming removed 8 bases at V and 0 bases at J, with 22 bases between. The CDR3 runs 17 residues. Germline CDR1 LNHDA, CDR2 SQIVND (reference sequence). The CDR3 region has the DNA TGTGCCAGTTTCCCCCCCGGAGGGGCCCTAGTGAACACTGAAGCTTTCTTT. Amino acid sequence: CASFPPGGALVNTEAFF.

The chain combines TRBV19 with TRBJ1-2, with D perhaps matching TRBD1 (6 bases). Germline V lookup: CDR1 LNHDA, CDR2 SQIVND (reference sequence). Trimming stripped 6 bases from V and 0 bases from J, with 20 bases between. The length of the CDR3 is 17 residues. CDR3: CASSFLPRGGTNYGYTF. DNA of the CDR3: TGTGCCAGTAGCTTCCTCCCGAGGGGGGGCACTAACTATGGCTACACCTTC.

V and J are TRBV18 and TRBJ2-2; 7 positions agree with TRBD2. Trimming removed 5 bases from V and 4 bases from J; junction bases left unmatched: 7. CDR1 and CDR2 (germline): KGHSH, LQKENI. The CDR3 consists of 15 residues. Written as DNA, the CDR3 is TGTGCCAGCTCATCCGGACTAGTAGGCACCGGGGAGCTGTTTTTT. This encodes CASSSGLVGTGELFF.

V is TRBV6-6 and J is TRBJ2-2; D is possibly TRBD1 (5 bases). Looked up from germline, CDR1 is MNHNY and CDR2 is SVGAGI (reference sequence). The ends were cut back, 0 bases at V and 5 bases at J, with 7 bases in the middle. This CDR3 contains 14 residues. The CDR3 DNA reads TGTGCCAGCAGTTACTCAGGGGTTACCGGGGAGCTGTTTTTT. Its protein product is CASSYSGVTGELFF.

This chain joins TRBV29-1 and TRBJ1-5; unclear D gene. The germline V gene encodes CDR1 SQVTM and CDR2 ANQGSEA. V shed 5 bases and J shed 0 bases, with 8 bases lying between them. The CDR3 contains 13 residues. The CDR3 nucleotides read TGCAGCGTTCTAACAGATAGCAATCAGCCCCAGCATTTT. Protein: CSVLTDSNQPQHF.

The J gene is TRBJ2-5, the V gene TRBV3-1 (or the pseudogene TRBV3-2), with 12 bases identical to TRBD1. Germline assignment: CDR1 LGHDT and CDR2 YNNKEL (reference sequence). The junction had 4 bases not matched to a gene; V was cut back by 3 bases and J by 5 bases. The CDR3 covers 15 residues. CDR3 residues: CASSQGTGGRETQYF. CDR3 bases: TGTGCCAGCAGCCAGGGGACAGGGGGCAGGGAGACCCAGTACTTC.

This rearrangement joins TRBV12-5 to TRBJ2-2, with TRBD1 matching over 11 bases. The germline CDR1 and CDR2 sequences are LGHNT and FRNRAP. This CDR3 comprises 16 residues. V trimming: 5 bases; J trimming: 2 bases; junction bases outside the gene matches: 4. The CDR3 loop is CASGTGQGANTGELFF. The CDR3 DNA follows: TGTGCTAGTGGTACAGGACAGGGGGCAAACACCGGGGAGCTGTTTTTT.

The chain employs TRBV5-1 and TRBJ1-4; D is unclear. V gave up 1 base and J gave up 4 bases, with 5 bases separating them. The germline V gene encodes CDR1 SGHRS and CDR2 YFSETQ. CDR3 length: 13 amino acids. CDR3 coding DNA: TGCGCCAGCAGCTTGCTTCTTAATGAAAAACTGTTTTTT. As protein: CASSLLLNEKLFF.

The V and J genes are TRBV7-3 and TRBJ2-5, with a possible D match to TRBD2 (6 bases). The ends were cut back, 2 bases at V and 4 bases at J, with 14 bases in the middle. The length of the CDR3 is 15 residues. Germline V CDR1 and CDR2: SGHTA, FQGTGA. CDR3 nucleotide sequence: TGTGCCAGCAGCTTAGGTCCCGGGAGTTTAGAGACCCAGTACTTC. Translated: CASSLGPGSLETQYF. Variable domain in full (rest from reference TRBV7-3 and TRBJ2-5): GAGVSQTPSNKVTEKGKYVELRCDPISGHTALYWYRQSLGQGPEFLIYFQGTGAADDSGLPNDRFFAVRPEGSVSTLKIQRTERGDSAVYLCASSLGPGSLETQYFGPGTRLLVL.

The gene calls are TRBV29-1 and TRBJ1-4; D is perhaps TRBD1 (5 bases). Per the germline V gene, CDR1 is SQVTM and CDR2 is ANQGSEA. V was cut by 6 bases and J by 6 bases, with 8 bases left in between. This CDR3 has 11 residues. The CDR3 coding sequence is TGCAGCGTGGGGGGAGATGAAAAACTGTTTTTT. Its protein product is CSVGGDEKLFF.

The CDR3 nucleotides are TGCAGTGCTAGTCGGCAGGGCTACGAGCAGTACTTC. It is translated as CSASRQGYEQYF. The V and J genes are TRBV20-1 and TRBJ2-7; a weak D match, TRBD1 (5 bases). Trimming stripped 3 bases from V and 3 bases from J, with 9 bases between. Germline values: CDR1 DFQATT, CDR2 SNEGSKA (reference sequence). The CDR3 sequence is 12 residues long.

The chain recombines TRBV28 with TRBJ1-5; D perhaps matches TRBD1 (5 bases). The ends were cut back, 3 bases at V and 0 bases at J, with 12 bases in the middle. This CDR3 has 16 residues. CDR1 and CDR2 from the germline V gene are MDHEN and SYDVKM. The CDR3 coding sequence is TGTGCCAGCAGTTTGGGGCAGCCATATAGCAATCAGCCCCAGCATTTT. Encoded protein: CASSLGQPYSNQPQHF.

This chain connects TRBV24-1 to TRBJ2-3; maybe TRBD1 (6 bases). CDR1 and CDR2 from the germline V gene are KGHDR and SFDVKD. The CDR3 sequence is 14 residues long. V dropped 3 bases and J dropped 5 bases, with 11 bases sitting between them. The CDR3 DNA follows: TGTGCCACCAGTGATCCCAGACAGGTAGATACGCAGTATTTT. It is translated as CATSDPRQVDTQYF.

The chain carries TRBV29-1 and TRBJ2-1, with TRBD1 matching over 8 bases. The V and J ends lost 4 bases and 6 bases, in that order; junction bases with no gene match: 2. Looked up from germline, CDR1 is SQVTM and CDR2 is ANQGSEA. This CDR3 region has 12 residues. CDR3 DNA sequence: TGCAGCGTTGTTCAGGGGGCCAATGAGCAGTTCTTC. Encoded protein: CSVVQGANEQFF.